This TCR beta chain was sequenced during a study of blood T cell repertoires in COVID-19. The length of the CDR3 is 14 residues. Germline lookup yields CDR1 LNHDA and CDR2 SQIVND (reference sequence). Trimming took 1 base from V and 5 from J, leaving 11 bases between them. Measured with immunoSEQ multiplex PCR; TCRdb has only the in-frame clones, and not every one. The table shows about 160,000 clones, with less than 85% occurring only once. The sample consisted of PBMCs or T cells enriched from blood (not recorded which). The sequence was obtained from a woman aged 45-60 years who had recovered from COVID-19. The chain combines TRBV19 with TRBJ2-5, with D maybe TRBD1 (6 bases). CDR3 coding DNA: TGTGCCAGTAGTATAGGGGGGCCCCGGGAGACCCAGTACTTC. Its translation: CASSIGGPRETQYF. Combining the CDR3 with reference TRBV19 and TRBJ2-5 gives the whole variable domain DGGITQSPKYLFRKEGQNVTLSCEQNLNHDAMYWYRQDPGQGLRLIYYSQIVNDFQKGDIAEGYSVSREKKESFPLTVTSAQKNPTAFYLCASSIGGPRETQYFGPGTRLLVL.